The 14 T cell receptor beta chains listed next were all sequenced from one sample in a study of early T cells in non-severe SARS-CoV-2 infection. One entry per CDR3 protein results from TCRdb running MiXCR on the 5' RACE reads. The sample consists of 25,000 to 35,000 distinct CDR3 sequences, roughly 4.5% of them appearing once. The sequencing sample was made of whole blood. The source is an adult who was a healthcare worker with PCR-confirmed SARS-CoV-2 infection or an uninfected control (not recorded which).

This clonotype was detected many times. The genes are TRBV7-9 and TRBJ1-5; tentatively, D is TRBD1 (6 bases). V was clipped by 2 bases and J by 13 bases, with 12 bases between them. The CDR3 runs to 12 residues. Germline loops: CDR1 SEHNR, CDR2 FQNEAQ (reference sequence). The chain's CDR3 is CASSLLGTPQHF. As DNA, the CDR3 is TGTGCCAGCAGCTTATTAGGGACACCGCAGCATTTT.

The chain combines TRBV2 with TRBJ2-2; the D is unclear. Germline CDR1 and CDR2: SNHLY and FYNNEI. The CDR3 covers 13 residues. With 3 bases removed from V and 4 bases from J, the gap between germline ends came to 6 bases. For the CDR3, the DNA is TGTGCCAGCAGTGATTTAAGCACCGGGGAGCTGTTTTTT. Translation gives CASSDLSTGELFF.

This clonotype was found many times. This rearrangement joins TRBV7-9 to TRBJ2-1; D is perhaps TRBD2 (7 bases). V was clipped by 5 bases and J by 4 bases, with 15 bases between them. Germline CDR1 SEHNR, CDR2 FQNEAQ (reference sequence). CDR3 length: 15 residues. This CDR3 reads CASSPAGARYNEQFF. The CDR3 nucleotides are TGTGCCAGCAGCCCCGCGGGGGCCAGATACAATGAGCAGTTCTTC.

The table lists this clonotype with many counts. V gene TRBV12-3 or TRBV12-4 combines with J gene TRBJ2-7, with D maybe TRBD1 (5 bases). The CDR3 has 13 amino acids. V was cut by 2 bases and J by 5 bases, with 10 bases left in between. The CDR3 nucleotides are TGTGCCAGCAGTTTAATAGGGGTGAACGAGCAGTACTTC. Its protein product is CASSLIGVNEQYF.

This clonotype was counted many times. The CDR3 loop is CASSFGRISNQPQHF. The DNA of the CDR3 is TGTGCCAGCAGCTTCGGACGGATTAGCAATCAGCCCCAGCATTTT. The V and J genes are TRBV6-2 or TRBV6-3 and TRBJ1-5, with D hard to call. This CDR3 spans 15 amino acids. CDR1 MNHEY and CDR2 SVGEGT come from the germline V gene. V lost 6 bases, J lost 0 bases, and 12 bases lay in between.

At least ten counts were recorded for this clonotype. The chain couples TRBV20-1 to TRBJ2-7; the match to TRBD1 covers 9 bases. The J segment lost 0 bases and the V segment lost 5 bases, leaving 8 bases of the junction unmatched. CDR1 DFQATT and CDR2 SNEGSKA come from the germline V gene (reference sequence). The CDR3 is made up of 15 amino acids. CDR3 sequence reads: CSAPHTGGSSYEQYF. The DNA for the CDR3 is TGCAGTGCTCCTCATACAGGGGGCAGCTCCTACGAGCAGTACTTC.

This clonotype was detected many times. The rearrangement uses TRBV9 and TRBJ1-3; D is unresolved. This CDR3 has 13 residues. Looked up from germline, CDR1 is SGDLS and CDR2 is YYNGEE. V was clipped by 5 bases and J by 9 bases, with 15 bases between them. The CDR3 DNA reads TGTGCCAGCAGTTGGGGTTCGGAAAGCACCATATATTTT. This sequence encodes CASSWGSESTIYF.

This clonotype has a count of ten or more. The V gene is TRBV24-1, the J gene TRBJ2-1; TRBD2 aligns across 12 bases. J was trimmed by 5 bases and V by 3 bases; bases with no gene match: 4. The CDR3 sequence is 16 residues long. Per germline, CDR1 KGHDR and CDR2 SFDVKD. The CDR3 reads CATSDASGGAHNEQFF. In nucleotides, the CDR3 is TGTGCCACCAGTGATGCTAGCGGGGGGGCCCACAATGAGCAGTTCTTC.

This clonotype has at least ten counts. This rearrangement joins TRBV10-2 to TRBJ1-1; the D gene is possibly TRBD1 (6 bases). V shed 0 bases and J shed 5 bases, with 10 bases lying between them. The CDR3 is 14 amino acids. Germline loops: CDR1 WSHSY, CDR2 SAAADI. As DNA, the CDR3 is TGCGCCAGCAGTGAGTCGATAGGGGGGACTGAAGCTTTCTTT. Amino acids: CASSESIGGTEAFF.

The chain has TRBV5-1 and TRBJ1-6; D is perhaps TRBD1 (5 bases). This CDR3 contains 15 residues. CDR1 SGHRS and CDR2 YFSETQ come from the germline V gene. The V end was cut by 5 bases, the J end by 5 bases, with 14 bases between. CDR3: CASSSQGPDNSPLHF. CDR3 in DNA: TGCGCCAGCAGTTCCCAGGGACCGGATAATTCACCCCTCCACTTT.

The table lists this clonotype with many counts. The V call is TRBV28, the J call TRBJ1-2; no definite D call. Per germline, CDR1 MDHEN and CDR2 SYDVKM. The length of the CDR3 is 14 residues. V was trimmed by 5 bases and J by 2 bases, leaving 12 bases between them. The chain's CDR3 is CASSPPSKNYGYTF. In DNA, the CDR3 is TGTGCCAGCAGTCCCCCATCCAAGAACTATGGCTACACCTTC.

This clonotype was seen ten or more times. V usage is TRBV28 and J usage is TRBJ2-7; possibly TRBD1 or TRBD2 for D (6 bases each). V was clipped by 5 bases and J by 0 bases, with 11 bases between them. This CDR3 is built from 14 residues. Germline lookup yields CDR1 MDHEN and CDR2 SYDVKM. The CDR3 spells CASSPRGLSYEQYF. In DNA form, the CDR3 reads TGTGCCAGCAGTCCCAGGGGACTCTCCTACGAGCAGTACTTC.

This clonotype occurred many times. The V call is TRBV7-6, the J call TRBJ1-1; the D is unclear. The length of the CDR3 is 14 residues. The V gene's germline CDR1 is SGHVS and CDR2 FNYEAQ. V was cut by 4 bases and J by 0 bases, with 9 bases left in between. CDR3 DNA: TGTGCCAGCAGCTCGCCAGAGATGAACACTGAAGCTTTCTTT. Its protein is CASSSPEMNTEAFF. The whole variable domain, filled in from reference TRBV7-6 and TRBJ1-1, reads GAGVSQSPRYKVTKRGQDVALRCDPISGHVSLYWYRQALGQGPEFLTYFNYEAQQDKSGLPNDRFSAERPEGSISTLTIQRTEQRDSAMYRCASSSPEMNTEAFFGQGTRLTVV.

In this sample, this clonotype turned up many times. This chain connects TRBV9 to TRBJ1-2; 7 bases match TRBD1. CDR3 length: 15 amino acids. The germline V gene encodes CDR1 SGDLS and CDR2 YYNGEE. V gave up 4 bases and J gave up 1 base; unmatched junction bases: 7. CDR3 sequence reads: CASSPQTGRNYGYTF. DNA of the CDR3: TGTGCCAGCAGCCCCCAGACAGGGCGTAACTATGGCTACACCTTC. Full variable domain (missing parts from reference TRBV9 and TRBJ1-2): DSGVTQTPKHLITATGQRVTLRCSPRSGDLSVYWYQQSLDQGLQFLIQYYNGEERAKGNILERFSAQQFPDLHSELNLSSLELGDSALYFCASSPQTGRNYGYTFGSGTRLTVV.